This is a list of T cell receptor beta chains from one sample in a study of cytomegalovirus exposure and HLA in healthy donors. Assay used: immunoSEQ multiplex PCR; TCRdb lists only in-frame clones, some missing. The repertoire consists of some 100,000 clones, with less than 85% occurring once and the leading ten covering about 16%. Source material: PBMCs. These TCRs come from a man aged 50-59 years in good health and CMV-seropositive. CDR3s include the opening cysteine and the closing phenylalanine or tryptophan. Fields, in order: J gene, D gene, clone size, V gene, CDR3 DNA, CDR3 protein. D genes are given only for firm matches. Clone size appears in some rows only: once, few, many, or a class for an expanded clone.

TRBJ2-7 | TRBD1 | few | TRBV4-3 | TGCGCCAGCAGCCAAGATGGGGACAGCTCCTACGAGCAGTACTTC | CASSQDGDSSYEQYF
TRBJ2-5 | TRBD1 | NA | TRBV7-2 | TGTGCCAGCAGCTTTCAGGGGGCCGGGGAGACCCAGTACTTC | CASSFQGAGETQYF
TRBJ2-5 | TRBD2 | NA | TRBV6-5 | TGTGCCAGCAGTTACCTTCGCGGGGGGGCGGAAGAGACCCAGTACTTC | CASSYLRGGAEETQYF
TRBJ2-6 | NA | NA | TRBV2 | TGTGCCAGCAGCGGACTGATCCGCTCTGGGGCCAACGTCCTGACTTTC | CASSGLIRSGANVLTF
TRBJ2-6 | NA | NA | TRBV4-1 | TGCGCCAGCAGCCAAGCCTGGGGGGCTGGGGCCAACGTCCTGACTTTC | CASSQAWGAGANVLTF
TRBJ2-1 | NA | NA | TRBV18 | TGTGCCAGCTCACCAAATGAGGGATCCTATTACAATGAGCAGTTCTTC | CASSPNEGSYYNEQFF
TRBJ2-1 | TRBD2 | NA | TRBV10-3 | TGTGCCATCAGTGAGATAGCGGGGGGTGAGCAGTTCTTC | CAISEIAGGEQFF
TRBJ2-2 | TRBD1 | NA | TRBV7-9 | TGTGCCAGCAGCCCTCGACAGGGAAGAATCGGGGAGCTGTTTTTT | CASSPRQGRIGELFF
TRBJ2-5 | TRBD1 | NA | TRBV19 | TGTGCCAGTAGTATTGGACAGGGTAATTCGGAGACCCAGTACTTC | CASSIGQGNSETQYF
TRBJ2-7 | TRBD1 | NA | TRBV10-2 | TGCGCCAGCAGTGAGAACAGGGGGTACGAGCAGTACTTC | CASSENRGYEQYF
TRBJ1-4 | TRBD1 | NA | TRBV5-1 | TGCGCCAGCAGCTCGCAGGGGGCGAGTGAAAAACTGTTTTTT | CASSSQGASEKLFF
TRBJ2-1 | NA | NA | TRBV13 | TGTGCCAGCAGCTCATTCAGGGGAAATGAGCAGTTCTTC | CASSSFRGNEQFF
TRBJ2-7 | TRBD1 | few | TRBV5-3 | TGTGCCAGAAGCTTGTCCGGACAGGGGAGCTACGAGCAGTACTTC | CARSLSGQGSYEQYF
TRBJ1-1 | NA | NA | TRBV29-1 | TGCAGCGTTTCTCGCCGGTACACTGAAGCTTTCTTT | CSVSRRYTEAFF
TRBJ2-5 | TRBD1 | NA | TRBV7-6 | TGTGCCAGCAGCTTAGCCCCCGGACAGGGGCAGCGAGAGACCCAGTACTTC | CASSLAPGQGQRETQYF
TRBJ2-2 | NA | NA | TRBV7-9 | TGTGCCAGCAGCTCGCAGGGCCCCCAGAACACCGGGGAGCTGTTTTTT | CASSSQGPQNTGELFF
TRBJ2-2 | NA | NA | TRBV4-1 | TGCGCCAGCAGCCAAGATGGCCGGGGTAGCGGTTTTCACGGGGAGCTGTTTTTT | CASSQDGRGSGFHGELFF
TRBJ1-2 | NA | NA | TRBV11-3 | TGTGCCAGCAGCCATTTTGGCGGGGAGGCCTATGGCTACACCTTC | CASSHFGGEAYGYTF
TRBJ1-6 | TRBD1 | NA | TRBV7-9 | TGTGCCAGCAGCTCCCCCGGGACAGGGTATAATTCACCCCTCCACTTT | CASSSPGTGYNSPLHF
TRBJ2-7 | NA | once | TRBV28 | TGTGCCAGCAGTGCCTACAGGGTCGGCGAGCAGTACTTC | CASSAYRVGEQYF
TRBJ2-7 | NA | NA | TRBV27 | TGTGCCAGCACCCAGACAGGGAGGTTCTACGAGCAGTACTTC | CASTQTGRFYEQYF
TRBJ1-1 | TRBD1 | NA | TRBV4-3 | TGCGCCAGCAGCCAAAGGGGACAGATGAACACTGAAGCTTTCTTT | CASSQRGQMNTEAFF
TRBJ2-7 | NA | NA | TRBV7-6 | TGTGCCAGCAGCTTAAGCGGCTACGAGCAGTACTTC | CASSLSGYEQYF
TRBJ1-2 | NA | NA | TRBV15 | TGTGCCACCAGCTGGGAGAACTATGGCTACACCTTC | CATSWENYGYTF
TRBJ2-1 | TRBD2 | NA | TRBV11-2 | TGTGCCAGCAGCCCGCGACTAGCGGGGGGCTACAATGAGCAGTTCTTC | CASSPRLAGGYNEQFF
TRBJ2-7 | TRBD2 | NA | TRBV15 | TGTGCCACCAGCAGGTTAAGGACTAGCGGGATCAACGAGCAGTACTTC | CATSRLRTSGINEQYF
TRBJ1-1 | NA | NA | TRBV15 | TGTGCCACCAGCAGAGATCAGGGTAGTATAAACACTGAAGCTTTCTTT | CATSRDQGSINTEAFF
TRBJ2-6 | TRBD1 | NA | TRBV7-2 | TGTGCCAGCAGCCAACAGGGGGCGGGGCAGGCCAACGTCCTGACTTTC | CASSQQGAGQANVLTF
TRBJ2-7 | NA | NA | TRBV7-8 | TGTGCCAGCAGCCATCAGTCGAGGGCCGAGCAGTACTTC | CASSHQSRAEQYF
TRBJ2-7 | TRBD1 | NA | TRBV4-3 | TGCGCCAGCAGCCAAGAATCGGGACAGGGTTTGTACGAGCAGTACTTC | CASSQESGQGLYEQYF
TRBJ2-5 | NA | NA | TRBV5-1 | TGCGCCAGCAGCTTGCCCCCACAGGGTAACCAAGAGACCCAGTACTTC | CASSLPPQGNQETQYF
TRBJ2-5 | TRBD2 | NA | TRBV14 | TGTGCCAGCAGCCAAGATCTCCGCGGGGCTAGCGGACAAGAGACCCAGTACTTC | CASSQDLRGASGQETQYF
TRBJ2-2 | NA | NA | TRBV25-1 | TGTGCCAGCAGTGCCAGGAACACCGGGGAGCTGTTTTTT | CASSARNTGELFF
TRBJ2-7 | TRBD1 | NA | TRBV13 | TGTGCCAGCAGCCCCCGGGACAGGTACGAGCAGTACTTC | CASSPRDRYEQYF
TRBJ1-1 | NA | NA | TRBV4-1 | TGCGCCAGCAGCCAAGTTGCGGGAGGGTTCACTGAAGCTTTCTTT | CASSQVAGGFTEAFF
TRBJ1-1 | NA | once | TRBV4-1 | TGCGCCAGCAGCCAAGAGTCTTCGATGAGCACTGAAGCTTTCTTT | CASSQESSMSTEAFF
TRBJ2-3 | TRBD2 | NA | TRBV5-1 | TGCGCCAGCAGCTTGGGGACTAGCGGCCCATCCGGGGATACGCAGTATTTT | CASSLGTSGPSGDTQYF
TRBJ1-6 | NA | few | TRBV2 | TGTGCCAGCTACAACGAATTGGGGGCCAACAGGCCCTCCTATAATTCACCCCTCCACTTT | CASYNELGANRPSYNSPLHF
TRBJ1-1 | TRBD1 | few | TRBV5-6 | TGTGCCAGCAGCAAGGACAGGTTCATGAACACTGAAGCTTTCTTT | CASSKDRFMNTEAFF
TRBJ2-1 | NA | NA | TRBV28 | TGTGCCAGCAGTTTATGGAGCAGGGTCAATGAGCAGTTCTTC | CASSLWSRVNEQFF
TRBJ2-2 | NA | few | TRBV7-8 | TGTGCCAGCAGCTTAGTAATCCCTAGCTGGGACACCGGGGAGCTGTTTTTT | CASSLVIPSWDTGELFF
TRBJ2-1 | NA | NA | TRBV6-5 | TGTGCCAGCAGTGTGACGGACAGTAACAATGAGCAGTTCTTC | CASSVTDSNNEQFF
TRBJ2-3 | NA | NA | TRBV14 | TGTGCCAGCAGCCAGGCGCGGTCTTCGATGGCCGCAGATACGCAGTATTTT | CASSQARSSMAADTQYF
TRBJ2-1 | TRBD2 | NA | TRBV6-4 | TGTGCCAGCAGTCCAATCGATGGGACTAGCGGGAGGTATGAGCAGTTCTTC | CASSPIDGTSGRYEQFF
TRBJ2-3 | NA | NA | TRBV2 | TGTGCCAGCAGGACCTTGACAACCACAGATACGCAGTATTTT | CASRTLTTTDTQYF
TRBJ1-1 | NA | NA | TRBV5-1 | TGCGCCAGCAGCTCGACGGGAGGATGGCAAGCTGAAGCTTTCTTT | CASSSTGGWQAEAFF
TRBJ1-2 | NA | once | TRBV11-2 | TGTGCCAGCAGCTTAAGCGGTTTTAACTATGGCTACACCTTC | CASSLSGFNYGYTF
TRBJ2-5 | TRBD1 | NA | TRBV5-1 | TGCGCCAGCAGCTTGGGGGACAGGGTATGGGGACAAGAGACCCAGTACTTC | CASSLGDRVWGQETQYF
TRBJ1-1 | TRBD1 | NA | TRBV10-3 | TGTGCCATCAGTGAGCAGGGGGGAATGGGGACTGAAGCTTTCTTT | CAISEQGGMGTEAFF
TRBJ1-4 | NA | NA | TRBV5-5 | TGTGCCAGCAGCTTCCGAGGTGGCAGCTCGAGTGAAAAACTGTTTTTT | CASSFRGGSSSEKLFF
TRBJ2-7 | TRBD1 | NA | TRBV9 | TGTGCCAGCAGCGCCGAGTCGGGACAGGGTTCCTACGAGCAGTACTTC | CASSAESGQGSYEQYF
TRBJ1-1 | NA | few | TRBV5-6 | TGTGCCAGCAGTTTCGAACTTGAAGCTTTCTTT | CASSFELEAFF
TRBJ1-2 | TRBD1 | NA | TRBV7-9 | TGTGCCAGCAGCTCCGTCCTTGGACAGGGTAGCTATGGCTACACCTTC | CASSSVLGQGSYGYTF
TRBJ2-3 | TRBD2 | NA | TRBV7-8 | TGTGCCAGCAGTCTCCTAGCGGGGGGGGCAGATACGCAGTATTTT | CASSLLAGGADTQYF
TRBJ1-5 | NA | once | TRBV19 | TGTGCCAGTAGTCTGGGAGATAGCAATCAGCCCCAGCATTTT | CASSLGDSNQPQHF
TRBJ2-3 | NA | few | TRBV6-1 | TGTGCCAGCAGGGCCGGGACTAGCACAGATACGCAGTATTTT | CASRAGTSTDTQYF
TRBJ2-7 | TRBD1 | NA | TRBV15 | TGTGCCACCAGCAGGGACAGGATTACCTACGAGCAGTACTTC | CATSRDRITYEQYF
TRBJ1-2 | TRBD1 | NA | TRBV5-4 | TGTGCCAGCAGTTCGGGTGTTGGACAGGGGGAGTATGGCTACACCTTC | CASSSGVGQGEYGYTF
TRBJ2-5 | TRBD2 | NA | TRBV4-1 | TGCGCCAGCAGCCAAGATCGGGGGGGGGAGACCCAGTACTTC | CASSQDRGGETQYF